One and the same sample provided the 27 T cell receptor beta chains below, sequenced in a study of identical twins (dated by TCRdb to 2016 to 2018). The library was obtained by 5' RACE. The data were produced on an Illumina HiSeq 2000. TCRdb trimmed the raw reads at Q25, called clones with MiXCR and kept productive beta chains. Rows are unified per CDR3 protein, each entry keeping the most common DNA and genes. Within this sample are roughly 700,000 distinct CDR3 sequences, with less than 10% of them counted one time only. The ten largest make up 0.75% to 1% of the sample. These sequences were also reported in another study, on yellow fever vaccine responses in identical twins.

The sequenced material came from PBMCs. The receptors were sampled from a woman younger than 30 in good health.

This clonotype was observed a handful of times. The chain joins TRBV11-2 to TRBJ2-3; 9 nucleotides match TRBD2. The ends lost 3 bases at V and 6 bases at J; junction bases unmatched: 10. CDR3 length equals 16 residues. In germline, CDR1 is SGHAT, CDR2 FQNNGV. The CDR3, as DNA: TGTGCCAGCAGCTTCGAAGCGGGGGGAGGAAGGGATACGCAGTATTTT. Residues: CASSFEAGGGRDTQYF.

This clonotype has a handful of counts. The V and J genes are TRBV5-1 and TRBJ2-5; D is possibly TRBD1 (5 bases). CDR1 and CDR2 (germline): SGHRS, YFSETQ. Trimming shortened V by 0 bases and J by 5 bases, and 11 bases separated the two germline ends. The CDR3 spans 14 residues. CDR3 residues: CASSLEGVRETQYF. In DNA form, the CDR3 reads TGCGCCAGCAGCTTGGAAGGGGTCCGGGAGACCCAGTACTTC.

In its sample, this clonotype was seen a few times. V usage is TRBV3-1 and J usage is TRBJ2-5, with 9 bases that match TRBD2. The junction had 9 bases not matched to a gene; V was cut back by 1 base and J by 9 bases. Germline V gene sequence: CDR1 LGHDT, CDR2 YNNKEL (reference sequence). The CDR3 is made up of 15 amino acids. CDR3 sequence reads: CASSQGASGAGAQYF. CDR3 sequence (DNA): TGTGCCAGCAGCCAAGGGGCTAGCGGGGCGGGGGCCCAGTACTTC.

This clonotype was seen a handful of times. This chain connects TRBV27 to TRBJ1-2; possibly TRBD1 for D (6 bases). This CDR3 is built from 14 residues. Trimming took off 4 bases at V and 3 bases at J, with 12 bases between the two ends. Germline V CDR1 and CDR2: MNHEY, SMNVEV (reference sequence). DNA for the CDR3: TGTGCCAGCAGTTCGTCGGGGGGGCACTATGGCTACACCTTC. Protein sequence: CASSSSGGHYGYTF.

CDR3 amino acids: CASSLWGSRGGQETQYF. The DNA for the CDR3 is TGCGCCAGCAGCTTGTGGGGTTCGAGGGGGGGCCAAGAGACCCAGTACTTC. This chain uses TRBV5-1 with TRBJ2-5; maybe TRBD2 (7 bases). Germline V lookup: CDR1 SGHRS, CDR2 YFSETQ. The CDR3 length is 17 residues. V lost 1 base and J lost 1, with 17 bases in between.

This clonotype was seen a handful of times. The CDR3 loop reads CASSLLGIPLGTGELFF. The CDR3 nucleotides are TGTGCCAGCAGTCTCCTCGGGATACCTCTGGGCACCGGGGAGCTGTTTTTT. The V gene is TRBV7-3, the J gene TRBJ2-2; a weak D match, TRBD2 (5 bases). This CDR3 comprises 17 residues. Germline V gene lookup returns CDR1 SGHTA and CDR2 FQGTGA. V lost 6 bases and J 4 bases, leaving 21 bases between the germline ends.

The chain employs TRBV5-5 and TRBJ2-5; D tentatively fits TRBD1 or TRBD2 (5 bases each). V lost 1 base, J lost 5 bases, and 15 bases lay in between. Germline CDR1 and CDR2: SGHKS and YYEKEE (reference sequence). The CDR3 is 15 amino acids. The CDR3 sequence is CASSLQPGTHETQYF. CDR3 coding DNA: TGTGCCAGCAGCTTGCAGCCGGGGACCCACGAGACCCAGTACTTC.

The table lists this clonotype with many counts. In DNA, the CDR3 is TGCAGTGCTAGTCTTCGGGGGGGCCCCTCCTACGAGCAGTACTTC. Amino acids: CSASLRGGPSYEQYF. V gene TRBV20-1 combines with J gene TRBJ2-7; 8 bases align to TRBD2. V was clipped by 3 bases and J by 0 bases; unmatched bases: 7. Germline CDR1 and CDR2: DFQATT and SNEGSKA (reference sequence). This CDR3 region has 15 residues.

This clonotype showed up many times. The rearrangement links TRBV12-3 or TRBV12-4 to TRBJ1-4, with D possibly matching TRBD1 (6 bases). Trimming left V 6 bases short and J 1 base short, with 12 bases between. This CDR3 has 15 amino acids. The CDR3 loop is CASRASGETNEKLFF. DNA for the CDR3: TGTGCCAGCAGGGCCTCAGGGGAAACTAATGAAAAACTGTTTTTT.

This clonotype was counted ten times or more. The chain combines TRBV7-8 with TRBJ2-7; no clear D. Deletions cut 2 bases from V and 6 bases from J, with 11 bases between. Germline V lookup: CDR1 SGHVS, CDR2 FQNEAQ. The CDR3 consists of 13 residues. CDR3 bases: TGTGCCAGCAGCTTAAAGCTAGATTCCGAGCAGTACTTC. As protein: CASSLKLDSEQYF.

Ten or more counts support this clonotype. The gene calls are TRBV27 and TRBJ2-7, with a weak D call TRBD1 (6 bases). Germline CDR1 MNHEY, CDR2 SMNVEV (reference sequence). There are 13 residues in the CDR3. Trimming left V 6 bases short and J 3 bases short, with 12 bases between. The CDR3 DNA is TGTGCCAGCAGCCCTGGGGGCGGCTACGAGCAGTACTTC. Its protein product is CASSPGGGYEQYF.

V gene TRBV5-1 combines with J gene TRBJ2-7; D possibly uses TRBD1 or TRBD2 (5 bases each). The germline V and J ends were trimmed by 2 bases and 6 bases, with 12 bases remaining between them. This CDR3 comprises 13 residues. Per germline, CDR1 SGHRS and CDR2 YFSETQ. CDR3 nucleotide sequence: TGCGCCAGCAGCTTTTCCACGAGGGGCGAGCAGTACTTC. This codes for CASSFSTRGEQYF.

This clonotype has only a few counts. The chain couples TRBV6-5 to TRBJ2-1; the match to TRBD2 covers 13 bases. J was trimmed by 0 bases and V by 6 bases; bases with no gene match: 8. This CDR3 spans 18 amino acids. CDR1 and CDR2 (germline): MNHEY, SVGAGI. The CDR3 is CASSLTSGRLSSYNEQFF. CDR3 nucleotide sequence: TGTGCCAGCAGCTTGACTAGCGGGAGGCTAAGCTCCTACAATGAGCAGTTCTTC.

This chain uses TRBV4-2 with TRBJ1-2; D is unresolved. The germline gives CDR1 LGHNA, CDR2 YNFKEQ. Trimming took 1 base from V and 5 from J, leaving 17 bases between them. CDR3 length: 16 amino acids. The CDR3 nucleotides are TGTGCCAGCAGCCAAGCGCAGGCGGAGAGAACTTATGGCTACACCTTC. It encodes CASSQAQAERTYGYTF.

The table lists this clonotype with a few counts. The V gene is TRBV7-9, the J gene TRBJ2-7, with 8 nucleotides matching TRBD2. Trimming removed 5 bases from V and 5 bases from J; junction bases left unmatched: 8. Germline V gives CDR1 SEHNR, CDR2 FQNEAQ (reference sequence). The CDR3 runs to 14 residues. The CDR3 DNA reads as TGTGCCAGCAGCCCTTCCGGGAGGGCTGACGAGCAGTACTTC. Its protein product is CASSPSGRADEQYF.

This clonotype was found a few times. This chain links TRBV4-3 with TRBJ2-7, with D tentatively TRBD2 (6 bases). With 0 bases removed from V and 3 bases from J, the gap between germline ends came to 15 bases. Germline values: CDR1 LGHNA, CDR2 YSLEER. The CDR3 length is 16 residues. The CDR3 sequence is CASSQEAGTMSYEQYF. CDR3 DNA: TGCGCCAGCAGCCAAGAGGCGGGAACTATGAGCTACGAGCAGTACTTC.

This clonotype was seen a handful of times. This chain uses TRBV4-3 with TRBJ2-1; 10 bases line up with TRBD2. The V and J ends lost 0 bases and 9 bases, in that order; junction bases with no gene match: 8. The CDR3 spans 16 residues. Germline V gene data show CDR1 as LGHNA and CDR2 as YSLEER. The CDR3 loop reads CASSQDRGSGRLEQFF. The CDR3 DNA is TGCGCCAGCAGCCAAGATCGGGGTAGCGGGAGGCTTGAGCAGTTCTTC.

This clonotype was detected only a few times. The J gene is TRBJ1-5, the V gene TRBV6-2 or TRBV6-3; maybe TRBD1 (5 bases). The CDR3 sequence is 14 residues long. The germline V gene encodes CDR1 MNHEY and CDR2 SVGEGT. The V end was cut by 2 bases, the J end by 7 bases, with 12 bases between. This CDR3 reads CASSYRQGGQPQHF. The DNA of the CDR3 is TGTGCCAGCAGTTACCGTCAGGGAGGCCAGCCCCAGCATTTT.

V gene TRBV27 combines with J gene TRBJ2-2, with D possibly TRBD2 on 7 matching bases. The CDR3 covers 14 residues. V was shortened by 5 bases and J by 7 bases, with 14 bases between the two germline ends. The V gene's germline CDR1 is MNHEY and CDR2 SMNVEV (reference sequence). The CDR3 DNA reads TGTGCCAGCAGTCGTTCGGGGGGCAACGGGGAGCTGTTTTTT. It yields the protein CASSRSGGNGELFF.

This chain links TRBV6-2 or TRBV6-3 with TRBJ2-1; 11 bases are shared with TRBD2. Germline lookup yields CDR1 MNHEY and CDR2 SVGEGT. With V trimmed by 5 bases and J by 6 bases, 9 bases remained unmatched. The CDR3 runs 16 residues. In DNA, the CDR3 is TGTGCCAGCAGTCTCCTACTAGCGGGAGTGCCCAATGAGCAGTTCTTC. It translates to CASSLLLAGVPNEQFF.

This clonotype was seen a few times. The genes are TRBV14 and TRBJ2-7; D perhaps matches TRBD1 (6 bases). The germline V and J ends were trimmed by 4 bases and 2 bases, with 12 bases remaining between them. The germline V gene encodes CDR1 SGHDN and CDR2 FVKESK. The CDR3 totals 14 residues. The CDR3 DNA is TGTGCCAGCAGCCGAGCGACAGGAACCTACGAGCAGTACTTC. Translation: CASSRATGTYEQYF.

This rearrangement joins TRBV29-1 to TRBJ2-1; TRBD1 is a possible D gene (5 bases). Trimming removed 2 bases at V and 9 bases at J, with 14 bases between. The V gene's germline CDR1 is SQVTM and CDR2 ANQGSEA. This CDR3 contains 13 residues. CDR3 region: CSVERFRETEQFF. The CDR3 bases are TGCAGCGTTGAAAGATTCAGGGAAACTGAGCAGTTCTTC.

The CDR3 reads CASSYGDQVGNTEAFF. CDR3 nucleotides: TGTGCCAGCAGTTACGGGGACCAGGTTGGCAACACTGAAGCTTTCTTT. The chain employs TRBV6-5 and TRBJ1-1; TRBD1 is a possible D gene (5 bases). Looked up from germline, CDR1 is MNHEY and CDR2 is SVGAGI. The CDR3 totals 16 residues. V was trimmed by 2 bases and J by 2 bases, leaving 15 bases between them.

This clonotype came up many times. The chain uses TRBV20-1 and TRBJ2-1, with D perhaps assigned TRBD1 or TRBD2 (5 bases each). Germline CDR1 and CDR2: DFQATT and SNEGSKA (reference sequence). The V end was cut by 0 bases, the J end by 2 bases, with 14 bases between. The CDR3 runs to 16 residues. The CDR3 sequence is CSAREWKGETYNEQFF. For the CDR3, the DNA is TGCAGTGCTAGAGAATGGAAAGGGGAGACCTACAATGAGCAGTTCTTC.

This clonotype was recorded many times. The genes are TRBV7-8 and TRBJ2-1; perhaps TRBD1 as D (6 bases). Deletions cut 1 base from V and 8 bases from J, with 24 bases between. This CDR3 is 18 amino acids long. The germline V gene has CDR1 SGHVS and CDR2 FQNEAQ. CDR3 loop: CASSLDVEGENPHDEQFF. CDR3 nucleotide sequence: TGTGCCAGCAGCTTAGACGTTGAGGGGGAGAACCCCCATGATGAGCAGTTCTTC.

A word on this clonotype: A junction boundary mismatches the germline segment, possibly from a read error. The chain has TRBV11-2 and TRBJ2-1; D ambiguous. This CDR3 region has 14 residues. Germline CDR1 reads SGHAT; CDR2 reads FQNNGV. The chain's CDR3 is CASSLTDEESLALF. As DNA, the CDR3 is TGTGCCAGCAGCTTAACCGATGAGGAGAGCCTCGCCCTATTC.

This clonotype was detected ten times or more. The chain uses TRBV28 and TRBJ2-1; TRBD1 matches 10 bases. J lost 15 bases, V lost 6 bases, and 8 bases had no gene match. Germline CDR1 reads MDHEN; CDR2 reads SYDVKM. This CDR3 spans 12 amino acids. DNA for the CDR3: TGTGCCAGCAGCAGACCGGGACAGGGGTTGTTCTTC. Encoded protein: CASSRPGQGLFF.